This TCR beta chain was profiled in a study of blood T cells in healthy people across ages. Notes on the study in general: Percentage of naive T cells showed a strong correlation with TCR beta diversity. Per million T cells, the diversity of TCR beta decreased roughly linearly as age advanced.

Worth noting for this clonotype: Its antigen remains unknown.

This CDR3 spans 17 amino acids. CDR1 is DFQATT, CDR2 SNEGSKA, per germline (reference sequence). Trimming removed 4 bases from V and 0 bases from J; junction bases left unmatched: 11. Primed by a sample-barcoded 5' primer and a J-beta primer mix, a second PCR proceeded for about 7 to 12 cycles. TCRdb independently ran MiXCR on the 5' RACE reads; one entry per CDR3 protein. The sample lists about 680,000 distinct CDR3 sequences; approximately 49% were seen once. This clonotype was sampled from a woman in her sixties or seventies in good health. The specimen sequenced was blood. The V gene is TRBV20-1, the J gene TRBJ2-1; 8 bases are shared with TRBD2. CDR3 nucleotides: TGCAGTGCTACATCTCCGGGAGGGGTCAGCTCCTACAATGAGCAGTTCTTC. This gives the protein CSATSPGGVSSYNEQFF.